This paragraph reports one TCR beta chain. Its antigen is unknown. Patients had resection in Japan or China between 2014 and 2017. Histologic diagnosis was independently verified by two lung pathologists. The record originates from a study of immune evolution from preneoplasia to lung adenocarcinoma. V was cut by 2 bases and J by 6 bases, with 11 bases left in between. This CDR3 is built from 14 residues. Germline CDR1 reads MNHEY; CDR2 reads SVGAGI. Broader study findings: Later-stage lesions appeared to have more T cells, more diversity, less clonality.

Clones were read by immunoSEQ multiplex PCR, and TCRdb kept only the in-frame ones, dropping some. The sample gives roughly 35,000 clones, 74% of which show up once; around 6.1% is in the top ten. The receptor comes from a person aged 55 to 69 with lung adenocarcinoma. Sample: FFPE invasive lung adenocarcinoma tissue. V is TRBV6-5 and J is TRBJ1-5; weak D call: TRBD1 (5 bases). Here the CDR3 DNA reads TGTGCCAGCAGTTACCAGGGCATAGGTCAGCCCCAGCATTTT. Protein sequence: CASSYQGIGQPQHF.